These 12 T cell receptor beta chains originate from one sample sequenced in a study of cytomegalovirus exposure and HLA in healthy donors. This PCR relied on a set of 60 Vbeta primers and 13 Jbeta primers. Sequencing was performed with immunoSEQ multiplex PCR; in TCRdb, only in-frame clones are kept and a portion is missing. In the table there are roughly 180,000 clones, around 80% of which are singletons. The sequencing input was PBMCs. All receptors derive from a boy younger than 10 in good health and CMV-seronegative.

This chain uses TRBV6-5 with TRBJ1-6; 7 bases map to TRBD1. There are 15 residues in the CDR3. The germline gives CDR1 MNHEY, CDR2 SVGAGI. V shed 4 bases, J shed 8 bases, and the junction held 8 bases outside the gene matches. The CDR3 loop is CASSLGYTGDSPLHF. CDR3 bases: TGTGCCAGCAGTTTGGGTTATACAGGGGATTCACCCCTCCACTTT.

This rearrangement joins TRBV19 to TRBJ1-2, with a tentative D call TRBD1 (5 bases). V lost 5 bases and J 4 bases, leaving 20 bases between the germline ends. The CDR3 runs to 16 residues. Germline V lookup: CDR1 LNHDA, CDR2 SQIVND (reference sequence). The CDR3 protein is CASSPTSGGWSYGYTF. The DNA of the CDR3 is TGTGCCAGTAGTCCAACATCCGGGGGGTGGTCCTATGGCTACACCTTC.

This chain joins TRBV7-2 and TRBJ1-2; the match to TRBD1 covers 9 bases. Losses at the gene ends were 2 bases for V and 4 bases for J; bases not matched to a gene: 8. The CDR3 covers 16 residues. The V gene's germline CDR1 is SGHTA and CDR2 FQGNSA. The DNA of the CDR3 is TGTGCCAGCAGCTTACATGGGACAGGGCGGTCCTATGGCTACACCTTC. Translated, it gives CASSLHGTGRSYGYTF.

This clone has more than one count but fewer than ten. V and J are TRBV7-9 and TRBJ1-2, with TRBD1 as a possible D gene (5 bases). Per germline, CDR1 SEHNR and CDR2 FQNEAQ (reference sequence). Trimming pared 2 bases from V and 6 bases from J, leaving 13 bases between. The CDR3 sequence is 14 residues long. CDR3 bases: TGTGCCAGCAGCTTACAGGGTAGGCCTGATGGCTACACCTTC. Translation gives CASSLQGRPDGYTF.

The V gene is TRBV2, the J gene TRBJ2-5; tentative D call: TRBD2 (5 bases). Trimming removed 6 bases at V and 2 bases at J, with 10 bases between. Germline loops: CDR1 SNHLY, CDR2 FYNNEI. This CDR3 has 13 amino acids. The CDR3 region is CASSAPGQETQYF. CDR3 DNA sequence: TGTGCCAGCAGCGCCCCGGGACAAGAGACCCAGTACTTC.

This chain joins TRBV18 and TRBJ2-2; 8 nucleotides line up with TRBD2. CDR1 is KGHSH and CDR2 is LQKENI in the germline V gene. V gave up 3 bases and J gave up 7 bases; unmatched junction bases: 13. The CDR3 has 17 amino acids. Written as DNA, the CDR3 is TGTGCCAGCTCACCCCTTGACGGGGGGGCGTATAGCGGGGAGCTGTTTTTT. As protein: CASSPLDGGAYSGELFF.

This sequence joins TRBV14 and TRBJ1-1; 8 bases line up with TRBD1. The CDR3 has 17 amino acids. V was clipped by 6 bases and J by 1 base; unmatched bases: 13. The germline V gene has CDR1 SGHDN and CDR2 FVKESK. Here the CDR3 reads CASRPDRDPRWNTEAFF. The CDR3 nucleotides are TGTGCCAGCAGACCGGACAGGGACCCTAGGTGGAACACTGAAGCTTTCTTT. Together with reference TRBV14 and TRBJ1-1, the CDR3 gives the full variable domain: EAGVTQFPSHSVIEKGQTVTLRCDPISGHDNLYWYRRVMGKEIKFLLHFVKESKQDESGMPNNRFLAERTGGTYSTLKVQPAELEDSGVYFCASRPDRDPRWNTEAFFGQGTRLTVV.

This rearrangement joins TRBV6-1 to TRBJ2-3, with D possibly TRBD1 on 5 matching bases. From germline, CDR1 is MNHNS and CDR2 SASEGT. The CDR3 loop spans 16 amino acids. V dropped 2 bases and J dropped 5 bases, with 17 bases sitting between them. DNA for the CDR3: TGTGCCAGCAGTGAATACGGCAGAAACAGGAAAGATACGCAGTATTTT. Translating gives CASSEYGRNRKDTQYF.

The V gene is TRBV19, the J gene TRBJ2-6, with TRBD1 matching over 8 bases. Germline CDR1 reads LNHDA; CDR2 reads SQIVND (reference sequence). This CDR3 region has 17 residues. J gave up 0 bases and V 9 bases, and 10 bases lay outside the gene matches. CDR3 sequence: CASSPGQGFSGANVLTF. CDR3 DNA sequence: TGTGCCAGCTCCCCAGGACAGGGATTCTCTGGGGCCAACGTCCTGACTTTC.

This chain links TRBV2 with TRBJ1-5; D is unresolved. From germline, CDR1 is SNHLY and CDR2 FYNNEI. CDR3 length: 14 amino acids. V was shortened by 9 bases and J by 0 bases, with 12 bases between the two germline ends. Here the CDR3 reads CASNPGLSNQPQHF. The CDR3 DNA is TGTGCCAGTAATCCCGGTCTTAGCAATCAGCCCCAGCATTTT. Complete variable domain (other parts from reference TRBV2 and TRBJ1-5): EPEVTQTPSHQVTQMGQEVILRCVPISNHLYFYWYRQILGQKVEFLVSFYNNEISEKSEIFDDQFSVERPDGSNFTLKIRSTKLEDSAMYFCASNPGLSNQPQHFGDGTRLSIL.

The chain recombines TRBV19 with TRBJ2-2, with D unclear. The CDR3 consists of 18 residues. The ends were cut back, 7 bases at V and 0 bases at J, with 21 bases in the middle. Germline CDR1 reads LNHDA; CDR2 reads SQIVND (reference sequence). CDR3 in amino acids: CASTSTFNLVPNTGELFF. CDR3 in DNA: TGTGCCAGTACCTCGACCTTCAATCTAGTACCGAACACCGGGGAGCTGTTTTTT.

The chain links TRBV2 to TRBJ1-2, with D possibly being TRBD1 (6 bases). Trimming removed 6 bases at V and 4 bases at J, with 15 bases between. Germline V gene lookup returns CDR1 SNHLY and CDR2 FYNNEI. The CDR3 extends over 14 amino acids. The CDR3, as DNA: TGTGCCAGCAGAGAAACGGGACATAGCTATGGCTACACCTTC. Its translation: CASRETGHSYGYTF. Looking up the rest from reference TRBV2 and TRBJ1-2 gives the full variable domain: EPEVTQTPSHQVTQMGQEVILRCVPISNHLYFYWYRQILGQKVEFLVSFYNNEISEKSEIFDDQFSVERPDGSNFTLKIRSTKLEDSAMYFCASRETGHSYGYTFGSGTRLTVV.